These 14 T cell receptor beta chains were sequenced from one sample in a study of T cell repertoires in cytomegalovirus infection. TCRdb passed the reads through MiXCR, listing each CDR3 protein once. The sample shows about 250,000 distinct CDR3 sequences, approximately 17% of them seen only once. The sequenced sample consisted of CD8+ T cells from PBMCs. The receptors here all came from a human donor in good health (CMV status not recorded). Some clones in this sample may be carry-over from other donors' samples.

This clonotype was counted at least ten times. The V and J genes are TRBV7-2 and TRBJ1-3; no firm D call. Germline V gives CDR1 SGHTA, CDR2 FQGNSA. Between the trimmed V and J ends, which lost 1 base and 0 bases, there was a span of 10 bases. The CDR3 contains 16 residues. The CDR3 here is CASSLEGGSSGNTIYF. CDR3 in DNA: TGTGCCAGCAGCTTAGAGGGCGGGAGCTCTGGAAACACCATATATTTT.

Turning to this clonotype: Without the conserved terminal phenylalanine or tryptophan, this CDR3 likely stems from a read error. V gene TRBV7-6 combines with J gene TRBJ2-7, with 8 bases identical to TRBD2. The CDR3 totals 14 residues. V was pared by 8 bases and J by 2 bases, with 8 bases of the junction left unmatched. The germline CDR1 and CDR2 sequences are SGHVS and FNYEAQ. CDR3: CASCTGTSAYEQYY. The CDR3 coding sequence is TGTGCCAGCTGCACCGGGACTAGTGCCTACGAGCAGTACTAC.

This clonotype came up a few times. V and J are TRBV2 and TRBJ2-7; TRBD1 matches 10 bases. The V segment lost 2 bases and the J segment 6 bases; nucleotides outside the gene matches: 7. The CDR3 consists of 15 residues. The germline V gene encodes CDR1 SNHLY and CDR2 FYNNEI. CDR3 residues: CASSEFRDRGFEQYF. The CDR3 nucleotides are TGTGCCAGCAGTGAATTTCGGGACAGGGGCTTCGAGCAGTACTTC.

The chain joins TRBV14 to TRBJ2-7; 12 positions agree with TRBD1. J lost 5 bases, V lost 3 bases, and 5 bases had no gene match. Germline assignment: CDR1 SGHDN and CDR2 FVKESK. The CDR3 is 15 residues long. This CDR3 reads CASSQVGQGANEQYF. CDR3 nucleotides: TGTGCCAGCAGCCAGGTGGGACAGGGGGCCAACGAGCAGTACTTC.

This clonotype occurred many times. The chain recombines TRBV7-6 with TRBJ2-7; a possible D gene is TRBD1 (6 bases). The V end was cut by 4 bases, the J end by 5 bases, with 15 bases between. In germline, CDR1 is SGHVS, CDR2 FNYEAQ. The CDR3 runs to 14 residues. The CDR3 DNA is TGTGCCAGCAGCTCAACACAGGGTCCCCACGAGCAGTACTTC. Amino acid sequence: CASSSTQGPHEQYF.

In regard to this clonotype: A read error may explain this, as a much larger clone is one base away. The missing conserved phenylalanine or tryptophan at the end of this CDR3 makes a read error likely. The V call is TRBV5-5, the J call TRBJ1-1; D gene unclear. This CDR3 spans 11 amino acids. Germline values: CDR1 SGHKS, CDR2 YYEKEE (reference sequence). Trimming removed 4 bases from V and 2 bases from J, with 3 bases in between. The CDR3 coding sequence is TGTGCCAGCAGCAAAAACACTGAAGCTTTCCTT. Protein sequence: CASSKNTEAFL.

There are a few counts of this clonotype. This sequence joins TRBV12-3 or TRBV12-4 and TRBJ2-3; D is tentatively TRBD1 or TRBD2 (5 bases each). The CDR3 loop spans 17 amino acids. Trimming shortened V by 0 bases and J by 2 bases, and 15 bases separated the two germline ends. CDR3 in amino acids: CASSLALNGTLTDTQYF. CDR3 nucleotide sequence: TGTGCCAGCAGTTTAGCTCTAAACGGGACCCTCACAGATACGCAGTATTTT.

This chain uses TRBV6-6 with TRBJ2-5; the D is unclear. CDR3 length: 13 residues. The V end lost 2 bases, the J end lost 4 bases, and 8 bases lay between the germline ends. The V gene's germline CDR1 is MNHNY and CDR2 SVGAGI (reference sequence). The CDR3 loop reads CASSYVSGETQYF. The DNA for the CDR3 is TGTGCCAGCAGTTACGTCTCAGGAGAGACCCAGTACTTC.

At least ten counts were recorded for this clonotype. This chain uses TRBV7-6 with TRBJ2-3; TRBD2 aligns across 10 bases. V trimming: 4 bases; J trimming: 5 bases; junction bases outside the gene matches: 6. Germline CDR1 SGHVS, CDR2 FNYEAQ. This CDR3 has 15 residues. The CDR3 DNA follows: TGTGCCAGCAGCTCCACTAGCGGGGTCGGAGATACGCAGTATTTT. Translated: CASSSTSGVGDTQYF.

This clonotype was seen at least ten times. This chain joins TRBV7-6 and TRBJ1-2, with 9 bases matching TRBD1. Germline V gene sequence: CDR1 SGHVS, CDR2 FNYEAQ. The CDR3 length is 13 residues. Trimming cost V 5 bases and J 7 bases; bases outside gene matches: 5. This CDR3 reads CASSNTGGVGYTF. The CDR3 region has the DNA TGTGCCAGCAGCAATACAGGGGGCGTTGGCTACACCTTC.

The CDR3 spells CASSYPGQGSGYTF. The CDR3 DNA follows: TGTGCCAGCAGTTATCCAGGACAGGGGTCGGGCTACACCTTC. The chain combines TRBV6-6 with TRBJ1-2; 9 bases are shared with TRBD1. After removal of 3 bases from V and 8 bases from J, the junction contained 7 bases not matched to a gene. The CDR3 contains 14 residues. Germline assignment: CDR1 MNHNY and CDR2 SVGAGI (reference sequence).

The chain employs TRBV29-1 and TRBJ1-2, with 9 nucleotides matching TRBD1. V lost 1 base, J lost 3 bases, and 9 bases stayed unmatched. The CDR3 length is 16 residues. Looked up from germline, CDR1 is SQVTM and CDR2 is ANQGSEA. This CDR3 is CSVEAEETGGDYGYTF. In DNA form, the CDR3 reads TGCAGCGTTGAAGCGGAGGAGACAGGGGGAGACTATGGCTACACCTTC.

The chain carries TRBV2 and TRBJ2-7; the match to TRBD1 covers 10 bases. Germline lookup yields CDR1 SNHLY and CDR2 FYNNEI. Germline trimming cut 6 bases from V and 4 bases from J; bases unmatched to any gene: 12. CDR3 size: 16 residues. The CDR3 sequence: CASRHPDRGQGYEQYF. CDR3 in DNA: TGTGCCAGCAGACACCCGGACCGGGGACAGGGGTACGAGCAGTACTTC. Using reference TRBV2 and TRBJ2-7 for the parts outside the CDR3, the full variable domain is EPEVTQTPSHQVTQMGQEVILRCVPISNHLYFYWYRQILGQKVEFLVSFYNNEISEKSEIFDDQFSVERPDGSNFTLKIRSTKLEDSAMYFCASRHPDRGQGYEQYFGPGTRLTVT.

This clonotype was seen only a few times. This chain joins TRBV6-2 or TRBV6-3 and TRBJ2-1, with D possibly matching TRBD1 (6 bases). This CDR3 contains 13 residues. The germline CDR1 and CDR2 sequences are MNHEY and SVGEGT. V lost 8 bases to trimming and J lost 6 bases, with 14 bases between them. CDR3 DNA: TGTGCCAGCGGACGGACAGAAATCAATGAGCAGTTCTTC. Its protein is CASGRTEINEQFF.